Sequencing of this T cell receptor (beta chain) was carried out in a study of T-cell memory formation after mild COVID-19. Barcoded TCR alpha and TCR beta cDNA libraries with UMIs came from 5'RACE using constant-segment primers. TCRdb itself ran the 5' RACE reads through MiXCR, one entry per CDR3 protein. The sample lists over 500,000 distinct CDR3 sequences, roughly 17% occurring once. General observations from the study: Whether second-wave clones peaking at day 37 were SARS-CoV-2 specific went unconfirmed.

This CDR3 comprises 13 residues. Germline V lookup: CDR1 LGHDT, CDR2 YNNKEL (reference sequence). The V end was cut by 7 bases, the J end by 4 bases, with 13 bases between. This clonotype was observed a few times. Its antigen is as yet unknown. The chain carries TRBV3-1 and TRBJ2-5, with a weak D call TRBD2 (6 bases). This receptor was obtained from an adult woman who had mild COVID-19 (a few samples of this study predate the infection). Cell type and time point are not known. The sequenced sample was PBMCs or a T cell subset sorted from them (not recorded which). CDR3 loop: CASTPGGTETQYF. The CDR3 nucleotides are TGTGCCAGCACCCCAGGAGGGACAGAGACCCAGTACTTC.